This TCR beta chain was sequenced in a study of OX40 agonist ivuxolimab in advanced cancers. The cohort excluded patients with autoimmune disease history or systemic immunosuppression. Per the germline V gene, CDR1 is MDHEN and CDR2 is SYDVKM. This CDR3 is 11 amino acids long. Trimming took 2 bases from V and 4 from J, leaving 0 bases between them. Profiled with immunoSEQ multiplex PCR; TCRdb holds only in-frame clones, not every one. The data hold around 43,000 clones, with about nine tenths observed a single time. This clone appeared once. The TCR comes from an adult with an advanced solid tumor such as melanoma, head and neck, liver or kidney cancer. The specimen comprised CD4+ or CD8+ T cells sorted from blood, sampled in a trial of the OX40 agonist ivuxolimab. This chain joins TRBV28 and TRBJ1-3; D uncertain. The CDR3 protein is CASSLGNTIYF. Written as DNA, the CDR3 is TGTGCCAGCAGTTTAGGAAACACCATATATTTT.